This TCR beta chain appears in the sequencing data of a study of read filtering for tumor transcriptome and immune sequencing. On the study more broadly: 8 or 9 patients were R-ISS I, roughly 15 were R-ISS II, about seven were R-ISS III.

V dropped 4 bases and J dropped 6; count of bases not matched to a gene: 9. Germline V lookup: CDR1 SGHRS, CDR2 YFSETQ. The CDR3 runs to 15 residues. From 300 to 400 ng of RNA, a library with molecular barcoded alpha/delta and beta/gamma adaptors was made. TCRdb recomputed calls from the reads with MiXCR, one row per CDR3 protein. The profile shows 60,000 or so distinct CDR3 sequences, roughly 19% of them singletons. This clonotype came up many times. The V call is TRBV5-1, the J call TRBJ2-1, with 8 bases that match TRBD2. The sample comprised a population of CD138-negative cells sorted from bone marrow. This receptor was identified in a donor aged 40 or older with multiple myeloma. The CDR3 DNA is TGCGCCAGCAGCCCCCGGACTAGCAGCAGCAATGAGCAGTTCTTC. As protein: CASSPRTSSSNEQFF.